A single sample gave rise to the 11 T cell receptor beta chains below, sequenced in a study of blood T cell repertoires in COVID-19. Measured with immunoSEQ multiplex PCR; TCRdb has only the in-frame clones, and not every one. The data show some 130,000 clones, around three quarters seen once. Sequencing was done on a sample of peripheral blood. Receptors were obtained from a woman of 80 years or more with acute or convalescent COVID-19.

The chain recombines TRBV13 with TRBJ1-1; D not resolved. V dropped 0 bases and J dropped 5 bases, with 7 bases sitting between them. Germline values: CDR1 PRHDT, CDR2 FYEKMQ (reference sequence). The length of the CDR3 is 13 residues. CDR3 nucleotides: TGTGCCAGCAGCTTAGGAACGGGAACTGAAGCTTTCTTT. Amino acid sequence: CASSLGTGTEAFF.

The chain has TRBV7-8 and TRBJ1-1; 9 nucleotides match TRBD1. CDR3 length: 13 amino acids. Per the germline V gene, CDR1 is SGHVS and CDR2 is FQNEAQ. V was pared by 4 bases and J by 5 bases, with 2 bases of the junction left unmatched. For the CDR3, the DNA is TGTGCCAGCAGCTACGACAGGGGGACTGAAGCTTTCTTT. Residues: CASSYDRGTEAFF.

V gene TRBV3-1 (or the pseudogene TRBV3-2) combines with J gene TRBJ2-1, with D hard to call. The CDR3 spans 15 residues. The ends were cut back, 3 bases at V and 0 bases at J, with 9 bases in the middle. Germline CDR1 is LGHDT and CDR2 is YNNKEL (reference sequence). CDR3: CASSHSPSSYNEQFF. CDR3 bases: TGTGCCAGCAGCCACTCCCCGAGCTCCTACAATGAGCAGTTCTTC.

This clone is a singleton in its sample. The chain combines TRBV12-3 or TRBV12-4 with TRBJ2-7; the match to TRBD1 covers 9 bases. This CDR3 is built from 13 residues. The V and J ends lost 6 bases and 7 bases, in that order; junction bases with no gene match: 7. The CDR3, as DNA: TGTGCCAGCAGCCCCGGGACAGGGCTGGAGCAGTACTTC. Translated, it gives CASSPGTGLEQYF.

The rearrangement uses TRBV4-3 and TRBJ2-1; 10 nucleotides match TRBD2. The ends lost 3 bases at V and 0 bases at J; junction bases unmatched: 5. The CDR3 runs to 17 residues. Germline V lookup: CDR1 LGHNA, CDR2 YSLEER. The chain's CDR3 is CASSQRTSGLSYNEQFF. In DNA form, the CDR3 reads TGCGCCAGCAGCCAGAGGACTAGCGGCCTCTCCTACAATGAGCAGTTCTTC.

J is TRBJ1-2 and V is TRBV4-3; no clear D. The CDR3 runs 15 residues. Germline V lookup: CDR1 LGHNA, CDR2 YSLEER. V lost 0 bases to trimming and J lost 5 bases, with 13 bases between them. For the CDR3, the DNA is TGCGCCAGCAGCCAAGATTTCGCAGGCGATTATGGCTACACCTTC. Protein sequence: CASSQDFAGDYGYTF.

The chain has TRBV6-1 and TRBJ2-5; tentative D call: TRBD2 (6 bases). Germline V gene sequence: CDR1 MNHNS, CDR2 SASEGT. V lost 5 bases and J 5 bases, leaving 9 bases between the germline ends. The CDR3 totals 12 residues. The DNA of the CDR3 is TGTGCCAGCAGTCGGGGGATGGAGACCCAGTACTTC. This translates into CASSRGMETQYF.

This clone appeared once. This chain links TRBV7-8 with TRBJ2-2, with D maybe TRBD2 (6 bases). The CDR3 is 16 residues long. The germline V and J ends were trimmed by 5 bases and 0 bases, with 13 bases remaining between them. CDR1 is SGHVS, CDR2 FQNEAQ, per germline. CDR3 protein: CASSPLVAANTGELFF. In nucleotides, the CDR3 is TGTGCCAGCAGCCCCCTCGTAGCGGCGAACACCGGGGAGCTGTTTTTT.

V is TRBV28 and J is TRBJ1-6; a possible D gene is TRBD1 (5 bases). Between the trimmed V and J ends, which lost 0 bases and 10 bases, there was a span of 10 bases. The CDR3 covers 14 residues. The germline CDR1 and CDR2 sequences are MDHEN and SYDVKM. In DNA, the CDR3 is TGTGCCAGCAGTTTATGGGGGGGGTACTCACCCCTCCACTTT. As protein: CASSLWGGYSPLHF.

The chain is built from TRBV6-2 or TRBV6-3 and TRBJ1-1; 8 positions agree with TRBD1. The CDR3 sequence is 15 residues long. Germline V gene lookup returns CDR1 MNHEY and CDR2 SVGEGT. Germline trimming cut 4 bases from V and 3 bases from J; bases unmatched to any gene: 7. The CDR3 reads CASSSPQGVDTEAFF. In DNA form, the CDR3 reads TGTGCCAGCAGTTCCCCACAGGGGGTCGACACTGAAGCTTTCTTT.

The chain has TRBV18 and TRBJ2-5, with a weak D call TRBD1 (6 bases). This CDR3 is built from 14 residues. V was shortened by 8 bases and J by 2 bases, with 15 bases between the two germline ends. CDR1 KGHSH and CDR2 LQKENI come from the germline V gene. In DNA form, the CDR3 reads TGTGCCAGCGGAACAGGGCGCGCACAAGAGACCCAGTACTTC. The encoded protein is CASGTGRAQETQYF. The full variable domain, with the rest looked up from reference TRBV18 and TRBJ2-5, is NAGVMQNPRHLVRRRGQEARLRCSPMKGHSHVYWYRQLPEEGLKFMVYLQKENIIDESGMPKERFSAEFPKEGPSILRIQQVVRGDSAAYFCASGTGRAQETQYFGPGTRLLVL.